These 3 T cell receptor beta chains were all obtained from the same sample, sequenced in a study of CD8 T cell repertoires and HIV-1 epitope variants. What these receptors recognize is not known. Profiling relied on immunoSEQ multiplex PCR, and the TCRdb table lists in-frame clones only, not all of them. In the table there are about 4,000 clones, approximately 70% of which are singletons. Sequenced sample: cultured CD8+ T cells derived from PBMCs. These receptors were taken from a male donor with HIV.

J is TRBJ2-1 and V is TRBV28; the D gene is possibly TRBD2 (5 bases). CDR3 length equals 15 residues. Trimming took off 5 bases at V and 5 bases at J, with 16 bases between the two ends. From germline, CDR1 is MDHEN and CDR2 SYDVKM. The CDR3 spells CASSPHRVSDNEQFF. The CDR3 DNA reads TGTGCCAGCAGTCCACACCGGGTTAGCGACAATGAGCAGTTCTTC.

This clone came up a few times. This sequence joins TRBV28 and TRBJ2-7; either TRBD1 or TRBD2 may supply D (5 bases each). V was shortened by 4 bases and J by 3 bases, with 16 bases between the two germline ends. The CDR3 totals 15 residues. CDR1 is MDHEN and CDR2 is SYDVKM in the germline V gene. The DNA for the CDR3 is TGTGCCAGCAGTTCTATTGGGGACCAAGGCTACGAGCAGTACTTC. Amino acids: CASSSIGDQGYEQYF.

The table lists this clone with a count of one. The chain links TRBV7-9 to TRBJ2-7, with D possibly matching TRBD2 (5 bases). Between the trimmed V and J ends, which lost 0 bases and 2 bases, there was a span of 14 bases. The CDR3 runs 16 residues. CDR1 and CDR2 from the germline V gene are SEHNR and FQNEAQ (reference sequence). This CDR3 reads CASSLAGSSHAYEQYF. CDR3 bases: TGTGCCAGCAGCTTAGCGGGGAGCTCGCACGCCTACGAGCAGTACTTC.